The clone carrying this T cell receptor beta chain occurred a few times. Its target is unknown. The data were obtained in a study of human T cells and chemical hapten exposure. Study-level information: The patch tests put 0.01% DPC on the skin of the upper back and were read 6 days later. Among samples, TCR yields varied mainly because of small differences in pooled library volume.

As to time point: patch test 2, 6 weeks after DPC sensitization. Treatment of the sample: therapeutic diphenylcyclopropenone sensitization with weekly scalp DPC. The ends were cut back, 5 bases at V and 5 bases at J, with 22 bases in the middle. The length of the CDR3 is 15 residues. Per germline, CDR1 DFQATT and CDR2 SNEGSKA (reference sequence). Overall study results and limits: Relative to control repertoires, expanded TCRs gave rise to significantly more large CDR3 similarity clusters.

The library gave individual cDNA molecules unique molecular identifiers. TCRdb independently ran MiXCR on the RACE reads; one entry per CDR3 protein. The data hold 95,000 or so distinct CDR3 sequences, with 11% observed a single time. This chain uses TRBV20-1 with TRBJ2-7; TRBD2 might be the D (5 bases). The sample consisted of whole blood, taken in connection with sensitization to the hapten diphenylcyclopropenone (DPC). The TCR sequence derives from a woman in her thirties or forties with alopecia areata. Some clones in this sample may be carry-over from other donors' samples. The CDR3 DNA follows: TGCAGTGCTCCGAATTCCCTAGCCGCCCGCCACGAGCAGTACTTC. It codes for CSAPNSLAARHEQYF.